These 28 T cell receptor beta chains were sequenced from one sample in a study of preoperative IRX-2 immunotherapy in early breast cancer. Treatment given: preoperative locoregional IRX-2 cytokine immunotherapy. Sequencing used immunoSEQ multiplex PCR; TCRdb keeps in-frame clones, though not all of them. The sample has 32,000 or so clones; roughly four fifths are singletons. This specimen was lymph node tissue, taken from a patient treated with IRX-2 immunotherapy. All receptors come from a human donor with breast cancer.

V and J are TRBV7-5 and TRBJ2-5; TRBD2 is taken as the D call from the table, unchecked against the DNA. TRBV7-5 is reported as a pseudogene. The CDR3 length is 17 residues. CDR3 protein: CASSLGSGGPNRKAQYF. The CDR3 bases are TGTGCCAGCAGCTTAGGTAGCGGGGGGCCCAATCGGAAGGCCCAGTACTTC.

CDR3: CASSLPLDNYGYTF. CDR3 DNA sequence: TGTGCCAGCAGCCTACCACTTGATAACTATGGCTACACCTTC. The J gene is TRBJ1-2, the V gene TRBV11-3; D call uncertain. Per the germline V gene, CDR1 is SGHNT and CDR2 is YENEEA. The CDR3 totals 14 residues. Deletions cut 5 bases from V and 1 base from J, with 11 bases between.

CDR3 nucleotides: TGTGCCAGCGGGGCGGGAGTGTGGGAGACCCAGTACTTC. Translating gives CASGAGVWETQYF. The V and J genes are TRBV28 and TRBJ2-5; 7 bases agree with TRBD2. The germline gives CDR1 MDHEN, CDR2 SYDVKM. The CDR3 is 13 residues long. The V gene end was trimmed by 8 bases and the J gene end by 5 bases; junction bases not matched to a gene: 8.

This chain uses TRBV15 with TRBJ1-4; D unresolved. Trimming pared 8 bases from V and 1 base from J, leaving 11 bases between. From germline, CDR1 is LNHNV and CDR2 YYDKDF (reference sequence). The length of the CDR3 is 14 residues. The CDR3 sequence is CATASRRTNEKLFF. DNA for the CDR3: TGTGCCACCGCTTCCAGACGAACTAATGAAAAACTGTTTTTT.

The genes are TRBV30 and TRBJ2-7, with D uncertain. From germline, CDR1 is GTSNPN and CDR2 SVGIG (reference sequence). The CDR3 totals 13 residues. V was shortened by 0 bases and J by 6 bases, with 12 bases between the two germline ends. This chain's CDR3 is CAWSVVPWGEQYF. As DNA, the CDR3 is TGTGCCTGGAGTGTGGTTCCTTGGGGCGAGCAGTACTTC.

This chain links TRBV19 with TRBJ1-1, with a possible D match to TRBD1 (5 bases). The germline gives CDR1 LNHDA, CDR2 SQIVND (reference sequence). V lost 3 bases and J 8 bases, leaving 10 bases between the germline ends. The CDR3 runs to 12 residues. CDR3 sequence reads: CASSILGGEAFF. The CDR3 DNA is TGTGCCAGTAGTATCCTTGGGGGGGAAGCTTTCTTT. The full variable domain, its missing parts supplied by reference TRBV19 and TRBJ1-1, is DGGITQSPKYLFRKEGQNVTLSCEQNLNHDAMYWYRQDPGQGLRLIYYSQIVNDFQKGDIAEGYSVSREKKESFPLTVTSAQKNPTAFYLCASSILGGEAFFGQGTRLTVV.

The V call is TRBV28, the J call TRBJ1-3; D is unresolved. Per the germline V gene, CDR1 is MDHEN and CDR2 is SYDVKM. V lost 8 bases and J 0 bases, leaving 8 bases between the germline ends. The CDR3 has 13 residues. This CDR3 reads CASLRVSGNTIYF. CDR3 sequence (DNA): TGTGCCAGCCTCCGGGTCTCTGGAAACACCATATATTTT.

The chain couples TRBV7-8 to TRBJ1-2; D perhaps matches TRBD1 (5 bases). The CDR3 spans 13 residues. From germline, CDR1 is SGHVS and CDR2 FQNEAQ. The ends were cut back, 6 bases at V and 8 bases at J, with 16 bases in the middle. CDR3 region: CASRVGGAEGYTF. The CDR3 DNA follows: TGTGCCAGCAGGGTCGGAGGGGCGGAAGGCTACACCTTC. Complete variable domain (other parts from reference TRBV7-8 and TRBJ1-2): GAGVSQSPRYKVAKRGQDVALRCDPISGHVSLFWYQQALGQGPEFLTYFQNEAQLDKSGLPSDRFFAERPEGSVSTLKIQRTQQEDSAVYLCASRVGGAEGYTFGSGTRLTVV.

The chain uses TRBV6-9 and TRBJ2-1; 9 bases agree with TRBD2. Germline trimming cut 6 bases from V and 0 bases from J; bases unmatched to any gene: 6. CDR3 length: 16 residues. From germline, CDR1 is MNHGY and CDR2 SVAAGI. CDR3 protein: CASSRSGSLSYNEQFF. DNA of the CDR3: TGTGCCAGCAGCCGTAGCGGGAGCCTCTCCTACAATGAGCAGTTCTTC.

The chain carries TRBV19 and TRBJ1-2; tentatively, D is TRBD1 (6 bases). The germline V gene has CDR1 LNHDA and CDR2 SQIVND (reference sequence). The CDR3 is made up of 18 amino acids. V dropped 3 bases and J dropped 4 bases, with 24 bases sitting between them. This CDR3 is CASSIPNSMLGAAYGYTF. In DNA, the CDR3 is TGTGCCAGTAGTATTCCCAATAGTATGTTGGGGGCGGCCTATGGCTACACCTTC.

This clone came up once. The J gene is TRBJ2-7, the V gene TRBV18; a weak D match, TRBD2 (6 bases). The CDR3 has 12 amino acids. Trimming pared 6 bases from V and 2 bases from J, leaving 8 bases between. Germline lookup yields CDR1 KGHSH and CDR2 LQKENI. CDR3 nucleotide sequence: TGTGCCAGCTCGACGGGAGCCTACGAGCAGTACTTC. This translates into CASSTGAYEQYF.

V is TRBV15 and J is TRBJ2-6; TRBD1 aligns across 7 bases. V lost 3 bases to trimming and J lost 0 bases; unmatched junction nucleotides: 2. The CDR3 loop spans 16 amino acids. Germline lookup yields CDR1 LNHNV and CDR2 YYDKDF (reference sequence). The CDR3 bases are TGTGCCACCAGCAGGGGGACAGACTCTGGGGCCAACGTCCTGACTTTC. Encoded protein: CATSRGTDSGANVLTF.

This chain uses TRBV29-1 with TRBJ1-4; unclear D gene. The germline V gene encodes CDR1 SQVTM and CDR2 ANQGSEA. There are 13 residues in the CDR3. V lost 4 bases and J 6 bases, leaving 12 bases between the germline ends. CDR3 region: CSVGGGSDEKLFF. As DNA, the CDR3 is TGCAGCGTTGGAGGAGGAAGCGATGAAAAACTGTTTTTT.

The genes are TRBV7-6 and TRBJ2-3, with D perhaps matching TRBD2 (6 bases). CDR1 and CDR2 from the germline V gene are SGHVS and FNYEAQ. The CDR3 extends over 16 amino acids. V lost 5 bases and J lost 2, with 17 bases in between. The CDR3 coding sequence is TGTGCCAGCAGCCCTCGGAGGAGGACTACCACAGATACGCAGTATTTT. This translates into CASSPRRRTTTDTQYF.

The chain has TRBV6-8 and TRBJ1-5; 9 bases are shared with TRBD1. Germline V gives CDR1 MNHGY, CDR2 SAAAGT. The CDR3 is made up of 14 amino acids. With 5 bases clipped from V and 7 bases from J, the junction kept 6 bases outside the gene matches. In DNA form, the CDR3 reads TGTGCCAGCAGTCCGACAGGGGGTTTCCAGCCCCAGCATTTT. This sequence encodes CASSPTGGFQPQHF.

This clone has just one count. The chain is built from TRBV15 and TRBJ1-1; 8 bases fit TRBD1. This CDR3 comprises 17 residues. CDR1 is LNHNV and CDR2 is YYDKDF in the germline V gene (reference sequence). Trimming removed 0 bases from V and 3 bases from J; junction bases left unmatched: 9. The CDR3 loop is CATSRDHIRGPHTEAFF. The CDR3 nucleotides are TGTGCCACCAGCAGAGATCATATCAGGGGGCCCCACACTGAAGCTTTCTTT.

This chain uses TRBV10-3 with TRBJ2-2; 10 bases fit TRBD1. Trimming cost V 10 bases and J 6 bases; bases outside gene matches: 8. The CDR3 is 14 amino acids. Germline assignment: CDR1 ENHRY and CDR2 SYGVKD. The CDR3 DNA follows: TGTGCCACATCCGGGACAGGGGTTTCCGGGGAGCTGTTTTTT. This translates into CATSGTGVSGELFF.

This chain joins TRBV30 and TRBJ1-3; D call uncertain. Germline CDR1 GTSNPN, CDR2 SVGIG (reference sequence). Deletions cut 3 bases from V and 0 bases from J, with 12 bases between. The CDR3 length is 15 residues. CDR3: CAWRLRLYSGNTIYF. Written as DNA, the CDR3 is TGTGCCTGGAGGTTGAGGTTGTACTCTGGAAACACCATATATTTT. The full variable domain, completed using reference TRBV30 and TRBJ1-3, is SQTIHQWPATLVQPVGSPLSLECTVEGTSNPNLYWYRQAAGRGLQLLFYSVGIGQISSEVPQNLSASRPQDRQFILSSKKLLLSDSGFYLCAWRLRLYSGNTIYFGEGSWLTVV.

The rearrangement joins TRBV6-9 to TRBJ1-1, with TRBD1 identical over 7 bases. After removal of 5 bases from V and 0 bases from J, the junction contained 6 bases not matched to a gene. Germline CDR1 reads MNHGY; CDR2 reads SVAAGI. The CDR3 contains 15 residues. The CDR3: CASSDTTGLNTEAFF. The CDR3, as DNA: TGTGCCAGCAGTGACACGACAGGGCTGAACACTGAAGCTTTCTTT.

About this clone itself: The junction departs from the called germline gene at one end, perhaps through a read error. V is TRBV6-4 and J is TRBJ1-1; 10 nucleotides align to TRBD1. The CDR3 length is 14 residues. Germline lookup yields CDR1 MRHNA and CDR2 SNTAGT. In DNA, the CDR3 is TGTGCCATCAGTTGGGACAGGGGGAACACTGAAGCTTTCTTT. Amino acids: CAISWDRGNTEAFF.

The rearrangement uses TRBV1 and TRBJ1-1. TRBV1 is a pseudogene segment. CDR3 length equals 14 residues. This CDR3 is CASSQGSTYGKAFF. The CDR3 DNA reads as TGCGCCAGCAGCCAAGGGTCCACTTACGGTAAAGCTTTCTTT.

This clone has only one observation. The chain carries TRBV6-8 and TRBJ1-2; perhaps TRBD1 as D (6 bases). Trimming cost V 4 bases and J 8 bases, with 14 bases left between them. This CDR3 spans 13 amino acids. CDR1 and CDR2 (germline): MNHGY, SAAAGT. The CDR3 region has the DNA TGTGCCAGCAGTTCTTACAGGGTAGAAGGCTACACCTTC. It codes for CASSSYRVEGYTF.

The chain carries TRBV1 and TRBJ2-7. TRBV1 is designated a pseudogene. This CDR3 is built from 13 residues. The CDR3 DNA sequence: TGCGCCAGCAGCCCCGGGACCCCTTACGAGCAGTACTTC. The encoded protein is CASSPGTPYEQYF.

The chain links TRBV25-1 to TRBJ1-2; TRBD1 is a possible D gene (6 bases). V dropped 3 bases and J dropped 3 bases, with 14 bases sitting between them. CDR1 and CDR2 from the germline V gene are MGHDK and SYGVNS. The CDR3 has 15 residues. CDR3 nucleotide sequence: TGTGCCAGCAGTGAGCACGGGACACAGCACTATGGCTACACCTTC. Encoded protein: CASSEHGTQHYGYTF.

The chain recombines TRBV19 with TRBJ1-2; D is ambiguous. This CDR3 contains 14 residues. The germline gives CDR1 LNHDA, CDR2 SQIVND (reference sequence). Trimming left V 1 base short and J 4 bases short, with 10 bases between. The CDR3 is CASSIGSRTYGYTF. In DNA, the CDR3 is TGTGCCAGTAGTATAGGCTCAAGGACCTATGGCTACACCTTC.

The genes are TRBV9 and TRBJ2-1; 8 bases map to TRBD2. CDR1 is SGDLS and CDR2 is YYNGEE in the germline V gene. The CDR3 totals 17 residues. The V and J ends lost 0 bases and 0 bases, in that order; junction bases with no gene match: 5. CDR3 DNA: TGTGCCAGCAGCGTAGCTGCAGCGGGGGTCTCCTACAATGAGCAGTTCTTC. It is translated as CASSVAAAGVSYNEQFF.

The CDR3 region is CASSPRAETYEQYF. In DNA, the CDR3 is TGTGCCAGCTCACCCCGGGCAGAGACTTACGAGCAGTACTTC. The gene calls are TRBV18 and TRBJ2-7; D uncertain. Deletions cut 3 bases from V and 4 bases from J, with 13 bases between. The CDR3 covers 14 residues. Per the germline V gene, CDR1 is KGHSH and CDR2 is LQKENI.

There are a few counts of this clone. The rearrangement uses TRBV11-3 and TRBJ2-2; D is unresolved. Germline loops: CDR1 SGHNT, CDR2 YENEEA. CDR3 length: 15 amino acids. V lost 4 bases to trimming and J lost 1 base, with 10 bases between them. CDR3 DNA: TGTGCCAGCAGCTCCCCCGACCGGAACACCGGGGAGCTGTTTTTT. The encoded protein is CASSSPDRNTGELFF.